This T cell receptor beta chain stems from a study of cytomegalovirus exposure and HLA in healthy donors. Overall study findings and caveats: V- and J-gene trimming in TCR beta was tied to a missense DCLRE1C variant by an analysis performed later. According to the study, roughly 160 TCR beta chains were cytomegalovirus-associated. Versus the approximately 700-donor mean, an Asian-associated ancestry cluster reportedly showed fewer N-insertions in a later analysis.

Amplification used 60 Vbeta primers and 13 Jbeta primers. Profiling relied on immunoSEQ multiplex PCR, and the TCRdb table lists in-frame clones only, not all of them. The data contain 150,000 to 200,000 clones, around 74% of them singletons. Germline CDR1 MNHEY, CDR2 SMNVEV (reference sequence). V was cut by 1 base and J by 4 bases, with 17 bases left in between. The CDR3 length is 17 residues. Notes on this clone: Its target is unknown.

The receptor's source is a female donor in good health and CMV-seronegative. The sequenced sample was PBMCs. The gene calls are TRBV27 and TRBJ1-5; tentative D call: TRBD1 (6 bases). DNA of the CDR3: TGTGCCAGCAGTTTATTAGGCGTGCACAGGGAGAATCAGCCCCAGCATTTT. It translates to CASSLLGVHRENQPQHF.